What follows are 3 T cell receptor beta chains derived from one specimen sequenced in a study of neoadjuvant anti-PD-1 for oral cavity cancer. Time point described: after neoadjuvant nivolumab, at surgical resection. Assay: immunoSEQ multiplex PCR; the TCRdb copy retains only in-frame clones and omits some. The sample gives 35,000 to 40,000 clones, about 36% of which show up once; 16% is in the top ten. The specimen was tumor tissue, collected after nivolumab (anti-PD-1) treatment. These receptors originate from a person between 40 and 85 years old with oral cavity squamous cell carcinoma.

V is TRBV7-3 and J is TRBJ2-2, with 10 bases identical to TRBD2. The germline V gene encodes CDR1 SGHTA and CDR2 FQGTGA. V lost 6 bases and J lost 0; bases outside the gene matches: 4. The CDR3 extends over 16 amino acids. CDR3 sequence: CASRPTSGANTGELFF. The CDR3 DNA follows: TGTGCCAGCAGACCAACTAGCGGGGCGAACACCGGGGAGCTGTTTTTT.

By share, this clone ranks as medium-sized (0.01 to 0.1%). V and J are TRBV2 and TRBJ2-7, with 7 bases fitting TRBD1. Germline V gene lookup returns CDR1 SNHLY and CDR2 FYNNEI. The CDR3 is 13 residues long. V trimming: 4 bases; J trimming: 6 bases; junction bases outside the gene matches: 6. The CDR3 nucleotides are TGTGCCAGCAGTGCTTGGACAGGAGCCGAGCAGTACTTC. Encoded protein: CASSAWTGAEQYF.

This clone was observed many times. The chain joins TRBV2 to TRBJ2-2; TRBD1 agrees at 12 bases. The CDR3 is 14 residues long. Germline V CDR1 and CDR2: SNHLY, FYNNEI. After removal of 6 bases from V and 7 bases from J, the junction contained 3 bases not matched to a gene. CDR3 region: CASRGTGGFGELFF. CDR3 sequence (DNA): TGTGCCAGCAGAGGGACAGGGGGCTTCGGGGAGCTGTTTTTT. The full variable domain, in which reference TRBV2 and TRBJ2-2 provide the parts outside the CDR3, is EPEVTQTPSHQVTQMGQEVILRCVPISNHLYFYWYRQILGQKVEFLVSFYNNEISEKSEIFDDQFSVERPDGSNFTLKIRSTKLEDSAMYFCASRGTGGFGELFFGEGSRLTVL.